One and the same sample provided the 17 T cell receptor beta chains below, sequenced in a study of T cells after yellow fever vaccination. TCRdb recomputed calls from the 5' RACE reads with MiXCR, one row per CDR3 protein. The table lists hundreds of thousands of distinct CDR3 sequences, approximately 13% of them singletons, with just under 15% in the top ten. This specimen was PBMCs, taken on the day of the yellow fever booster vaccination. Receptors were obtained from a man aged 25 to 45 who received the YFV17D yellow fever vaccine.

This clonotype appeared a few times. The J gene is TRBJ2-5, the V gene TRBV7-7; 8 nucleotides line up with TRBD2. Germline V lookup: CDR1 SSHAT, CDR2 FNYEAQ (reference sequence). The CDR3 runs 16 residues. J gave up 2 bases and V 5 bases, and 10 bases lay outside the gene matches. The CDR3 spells CASSPLGGGLQETQYF. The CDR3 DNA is TGTGCCAGCAGCCCACTCGGGGGGGGGTTACAAGAGACCCAGTACTTC.

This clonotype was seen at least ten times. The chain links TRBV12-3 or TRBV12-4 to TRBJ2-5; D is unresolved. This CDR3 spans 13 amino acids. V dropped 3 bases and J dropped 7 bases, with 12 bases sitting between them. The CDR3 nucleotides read TGTGCCAGCAGTTTGGGCGTCACCCGGACCCAGTACTTC. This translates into CASSLGVTRTQYF.

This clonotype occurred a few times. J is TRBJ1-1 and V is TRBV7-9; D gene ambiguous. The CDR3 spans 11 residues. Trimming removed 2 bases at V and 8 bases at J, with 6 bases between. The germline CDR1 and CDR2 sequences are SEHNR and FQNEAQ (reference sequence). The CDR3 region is CASSLIEEAFF. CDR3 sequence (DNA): TGTGCCAGCAGCTTAATCGAAGAAGCTTTCTTT.

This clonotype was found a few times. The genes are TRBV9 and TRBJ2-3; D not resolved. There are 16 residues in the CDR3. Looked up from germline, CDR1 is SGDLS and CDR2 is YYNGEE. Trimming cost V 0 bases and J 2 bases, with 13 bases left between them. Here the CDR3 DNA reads TGTGCCAGCAGCGTAGGGGTTGTAGGTATCACAGATACGCAGTATTTT. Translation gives CASSVGVVGITDTQYF.

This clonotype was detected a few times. CDR3 residues: CATSRDQGRRQETQYF. The CDR3 DNA is TGTGCCACCAGCAGAGATCAGGGCAGGAGACAAGAGACCCAGTACTTC. This chain joins TRBV15 and TRBJ2-5; a possible D gene is TRBD1 (5 bases). Trimming pared 0 bases from V and 2 bases from J, leaving 13 bases between. Per the germline V gene, CDR1 is LNHNV and CDR2 is YYDKDF (reference sequence). The CDR3 totals 16 residues.

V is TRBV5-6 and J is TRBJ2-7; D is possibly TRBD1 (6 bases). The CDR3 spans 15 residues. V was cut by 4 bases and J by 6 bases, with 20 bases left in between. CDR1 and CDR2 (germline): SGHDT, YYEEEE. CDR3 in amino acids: CASSRGGEWAPEQYF. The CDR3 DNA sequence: TGTGCCAGCAGCCGAGGGGGTGAATGGGCACCCGAGCAGTACTTC.

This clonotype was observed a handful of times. The CDR3 reads CSPSGLSGGTDTQYF. The CDR3 DNA follows: TGCAGCCCAAGCGGTCTAAGTGGCGGTACAGATACGCAGTATTTT. V is TRBV29-1 and J is TRBJ2-3; TRBD2 might be the D (5 bases). Between the trimmed V and J ends, which lost 8 bases and 3 bases, there was a span of 21 bases. The germline CDR1 and CDR2 sequences are SQVTM and ANQGSEA. The CDR3 is 15 residues long.

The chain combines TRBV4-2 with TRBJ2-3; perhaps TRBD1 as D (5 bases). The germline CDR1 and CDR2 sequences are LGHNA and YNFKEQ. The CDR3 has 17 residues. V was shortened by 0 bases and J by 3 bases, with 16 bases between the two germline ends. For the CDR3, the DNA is TGTGCCAGCAGCCAAGATTTGACCAGGGTACCGACAGATACGCAGTATTTT. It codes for CASSQDLTRVPTDTQYF.

This CDR3 reads CASSLHPGGAFF. The DNA for the CDR3 is TGTGCCAGCAGCTTACATCCGGGAGGAGCTTTCTTT. J is TRBJ1-1 and V is TRBV5-5; D is uncertain. V was clipped by 2 bases and J by 10 bases, with 12 bases between them. Germline CDR1 reads SGHKS; CDR2 reads YYEKEE (reference sequence). The CDR3 runs to 12 residues.

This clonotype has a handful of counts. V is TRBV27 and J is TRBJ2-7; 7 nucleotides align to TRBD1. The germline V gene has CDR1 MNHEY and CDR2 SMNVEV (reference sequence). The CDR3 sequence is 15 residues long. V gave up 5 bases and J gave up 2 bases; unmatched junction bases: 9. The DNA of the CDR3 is TGTGCCAGCAGTCCAAACAGGGGAATAGCCTACGAGCAGTACTTC. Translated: CASSPNRGIAYEQYF.

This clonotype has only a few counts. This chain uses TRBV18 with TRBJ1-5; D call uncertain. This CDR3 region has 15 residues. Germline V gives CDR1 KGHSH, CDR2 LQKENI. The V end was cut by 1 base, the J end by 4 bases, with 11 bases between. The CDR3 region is CASSPRKHENQPQHF. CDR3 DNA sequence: TGTGCCAGCTCACCACGGAAACATGAGAATCAGCCCCAGCATTTT.

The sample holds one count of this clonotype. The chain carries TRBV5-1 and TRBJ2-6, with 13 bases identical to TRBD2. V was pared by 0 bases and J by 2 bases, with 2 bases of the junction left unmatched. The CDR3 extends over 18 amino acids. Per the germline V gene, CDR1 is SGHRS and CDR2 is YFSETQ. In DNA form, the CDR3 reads TGCGCCAGCAGCTTGGTTGGACTAGCGGGAGCTGGGGCCAACGTCCTGACTTTC. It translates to CASSLVGLAGAGANVLTF. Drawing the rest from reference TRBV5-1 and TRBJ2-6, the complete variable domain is KAGVTQTPRYLIKTRGQQVTLSCSPISGHRSVSWYQQTPGQGLQFLFEYFSETQRNKGNFPGRFSGRQFSNSRSEMNVSTLELGDSALYLCASSLVGLAGAGANVLTFGAGSRLTVL.

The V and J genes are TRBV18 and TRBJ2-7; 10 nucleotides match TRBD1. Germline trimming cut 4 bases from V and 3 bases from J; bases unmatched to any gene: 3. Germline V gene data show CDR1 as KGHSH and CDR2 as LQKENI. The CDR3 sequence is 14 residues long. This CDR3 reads CASSQGQGNYEQYF. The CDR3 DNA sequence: TGTGCCAGCTCACAGGGACAGGGGAACTACGAGCAGTACTTC. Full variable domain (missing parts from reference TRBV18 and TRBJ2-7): NAGVMQNPRHLVRRRGQEARLRCSPMKGHSHVYWYRQLPEEGLKFMVYLQKENIIDESGMPKERFSAEFPKEGPSILRIQQVVRGDSAAYFCASSQGQGNYEQYFGPGTRLTVT.

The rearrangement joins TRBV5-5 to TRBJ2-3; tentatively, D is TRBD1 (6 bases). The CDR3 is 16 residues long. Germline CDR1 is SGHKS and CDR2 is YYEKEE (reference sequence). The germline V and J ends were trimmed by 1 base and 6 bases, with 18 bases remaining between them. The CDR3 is CASSLPMTAGVDTQYF. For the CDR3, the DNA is TGTGCCAGCAGCTTGCCCATGACAGCAGGGGTGGATACGCAGTATTTT.

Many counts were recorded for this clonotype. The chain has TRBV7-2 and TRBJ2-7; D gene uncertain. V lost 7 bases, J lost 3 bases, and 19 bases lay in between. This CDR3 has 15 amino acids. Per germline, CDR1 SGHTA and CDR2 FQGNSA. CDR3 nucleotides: TGTGCCAGCACTCCCGGTTTTAGCAGACACTACGAGCAGTACTTC. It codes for CASTPGFSRHYEQYF.

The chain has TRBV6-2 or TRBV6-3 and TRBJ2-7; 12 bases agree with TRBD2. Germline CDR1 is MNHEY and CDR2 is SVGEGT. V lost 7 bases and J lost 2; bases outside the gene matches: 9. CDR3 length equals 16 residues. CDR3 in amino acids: CASTERRLAGAYEQYF. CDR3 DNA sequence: TGTGCCAGCACCGAGCGAAGACTAGCGGGAGCCTACGAGCAGTACTTC.

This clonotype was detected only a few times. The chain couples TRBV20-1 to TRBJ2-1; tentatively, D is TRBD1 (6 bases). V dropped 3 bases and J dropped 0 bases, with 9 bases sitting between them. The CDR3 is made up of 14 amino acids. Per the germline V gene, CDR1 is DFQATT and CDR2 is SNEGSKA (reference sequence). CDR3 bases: TGCAGTGCTAGCCAGGGGACCTCCTACAATGAGCAGTTCTTC. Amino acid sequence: CSASQGTSYNEQFF.